This TCR beta chain emerged from a study of cytomegalovirus exposure and HLA in healthy donors. Study results and caveats: Cytomegalovirus association was listed for approximately 160 TCR beta chains. Among immune exposure information, only CMV serostatus was available. Based on reports, TCR beta sequences accurately predicted HLA-A and HLA-B alleles for most subjects.

The CDR3 sequence is 14 residues long. Between the trimmed V and J ends, which lost 3 bases and 4 bases, there was a span of 12 bases. The germline V gene has CDR1 LNHDA and CDR2 SQIVND (reference sequence). Everyone who donated was a healthy bone marrow donor. The PCR contained 60 Vbeta and 13 Jbeta primers. TCRdb keeps only in-frame clones here, not all; method: immunoSEQ multiplex PCR. The sample contains 160,000 or so clones, 60% to 85% of which appear only once. Concerning this clone itself: Its specificity is unknown.

This sequence was found in a man in his fifties or sixties in good health and CMV-seropositive. The chain carries TRBV19 and TRBJ2-5; D is possibly TRBD1 (5 bases). The sequenced sample consisted of PBMCs. In DNA form, the CDR3 reads TGTGCCAGTAGTATTCAGGGTGGGCGAGAGACCCAGTACTTC. It encodes CASSIQGGRETQYF.